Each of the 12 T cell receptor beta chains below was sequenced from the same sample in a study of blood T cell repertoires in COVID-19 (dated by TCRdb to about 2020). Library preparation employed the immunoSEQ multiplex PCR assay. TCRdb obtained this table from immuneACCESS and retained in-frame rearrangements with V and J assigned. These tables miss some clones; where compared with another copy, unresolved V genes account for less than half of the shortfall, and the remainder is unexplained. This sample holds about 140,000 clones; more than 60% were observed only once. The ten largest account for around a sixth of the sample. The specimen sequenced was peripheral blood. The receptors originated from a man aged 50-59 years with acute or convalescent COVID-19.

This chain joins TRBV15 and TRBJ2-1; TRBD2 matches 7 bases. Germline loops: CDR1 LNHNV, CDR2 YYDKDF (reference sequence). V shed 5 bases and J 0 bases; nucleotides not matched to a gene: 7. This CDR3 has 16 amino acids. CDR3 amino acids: CATSWEGSPSYNEQFF. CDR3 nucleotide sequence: TGTGCCACCAGCTGGGAGGGGAGCCCCTCCTACAATGAGCAGTTCTTC. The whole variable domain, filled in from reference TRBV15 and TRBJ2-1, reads DAMVIQNPRYQVTQFGKPVTLSCSQTLNHNVMYWYQQKSSQAPKLLFHYYDKDFNNEADTPDNFQSRRPNTSFCFLDIRSPGLGDTAMYLCATSWEGSPSYNEQFFGPGTRLTVL.

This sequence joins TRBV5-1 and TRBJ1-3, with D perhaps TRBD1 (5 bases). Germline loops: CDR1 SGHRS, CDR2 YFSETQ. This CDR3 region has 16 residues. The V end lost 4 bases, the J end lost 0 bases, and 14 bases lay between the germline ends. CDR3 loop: CASSRSTGNSGNTIYF. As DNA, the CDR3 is TGCGCCAGCAGCAGAAGCACAGGAAACTCTGGAAACACCATATATTTT.

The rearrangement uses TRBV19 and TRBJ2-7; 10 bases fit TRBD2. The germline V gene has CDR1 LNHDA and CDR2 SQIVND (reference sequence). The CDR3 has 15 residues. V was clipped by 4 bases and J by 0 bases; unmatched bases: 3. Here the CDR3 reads CASSRSGGDSYEQYV. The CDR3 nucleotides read TGTGCCAGTAGTAGGAGCGGGGGGGACTCCTACGAGCAGTACGTC.

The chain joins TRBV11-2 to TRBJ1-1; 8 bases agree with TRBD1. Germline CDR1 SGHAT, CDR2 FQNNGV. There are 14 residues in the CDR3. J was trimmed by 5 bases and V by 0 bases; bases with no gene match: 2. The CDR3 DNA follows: TGTGCCAGCAGCTTAGAGGGACAGGTGACTGAAGCTTTCTTT. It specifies CASSLEGQVTEAFF. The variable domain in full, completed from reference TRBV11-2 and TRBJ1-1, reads EAGVAQSPRYKIIEKRQSVAFWCNPISGHATLYWYQQILGQGPKLLIQFQNNGVVDDSQLPKDRFSAERLKGVDSTLKIQPAKLEDSAVYLCASSLEGQVTEAFFGQGTRLTVV.

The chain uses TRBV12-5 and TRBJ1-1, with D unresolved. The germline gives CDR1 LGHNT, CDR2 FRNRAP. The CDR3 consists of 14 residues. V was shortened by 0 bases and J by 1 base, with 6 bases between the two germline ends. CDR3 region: CASGLVRENTEAFF. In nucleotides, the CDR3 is TGTGCTAGTGGTTTGGTTCGGGAGAACACTGAAGCTTTCTTT.

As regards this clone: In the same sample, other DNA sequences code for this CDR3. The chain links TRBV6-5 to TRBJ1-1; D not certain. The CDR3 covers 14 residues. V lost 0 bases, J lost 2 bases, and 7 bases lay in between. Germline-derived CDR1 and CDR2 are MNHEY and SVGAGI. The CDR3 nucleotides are TGTGCCAGCAGTTACTCGGCGGTAAACACTGAAGCTTTCTTT. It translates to CASSYSAVNTEAFF.

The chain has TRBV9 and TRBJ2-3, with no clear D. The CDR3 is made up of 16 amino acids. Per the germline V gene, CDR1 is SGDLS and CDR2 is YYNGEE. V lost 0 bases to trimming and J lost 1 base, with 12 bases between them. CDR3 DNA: TGTGCCAGCAGCGTAGAACGTGGCGGTCGCACAGATACGCAGTATTTT. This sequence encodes CASSVERGGRTDTQYF. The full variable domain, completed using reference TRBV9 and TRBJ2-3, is DSGVTQTPKHLITATGQRVTLRCSPRSGDLSVYWYQQSLDQGLQFLIQYYNGEERAKGNILERFSAQQFPDLHSELNLSSLELGDSALYFCASSVERGGRTDTQYFGPGTRLTVL.

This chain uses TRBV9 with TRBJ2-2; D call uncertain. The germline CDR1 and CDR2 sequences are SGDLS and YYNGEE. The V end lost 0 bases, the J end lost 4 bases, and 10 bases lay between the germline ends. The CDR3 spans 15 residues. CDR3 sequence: CASSVDISGTGELFF. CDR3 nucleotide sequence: TGTGCCAGCAGCGTAGATATATCGGGCACCGGGGAGCTGTTTTTT.

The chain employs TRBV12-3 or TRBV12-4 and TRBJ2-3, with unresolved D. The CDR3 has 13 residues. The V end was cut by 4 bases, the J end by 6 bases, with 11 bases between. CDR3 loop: CASSSRPGDTQYF. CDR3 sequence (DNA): TGTGCCAGCAGTTCAAGACCAGGCGATACGCAGTATTTT.

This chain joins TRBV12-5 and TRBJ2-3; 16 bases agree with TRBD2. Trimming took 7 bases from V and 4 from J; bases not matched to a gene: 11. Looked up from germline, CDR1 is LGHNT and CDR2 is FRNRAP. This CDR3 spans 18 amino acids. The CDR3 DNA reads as TGTGCTAGTGCCTCCGGGACTAGCGGGGGGGCAAGTTCAGATACGCAGTATTTT. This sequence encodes CASASGTSGGASSDTQYF.

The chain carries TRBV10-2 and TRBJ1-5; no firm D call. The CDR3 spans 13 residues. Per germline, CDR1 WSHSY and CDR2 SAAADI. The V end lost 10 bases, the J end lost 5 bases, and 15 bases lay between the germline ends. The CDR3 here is CATLEERYQPQHF. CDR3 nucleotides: TGCGCCACCCTCGAGGAGCGGTATCAGCCCCAGCATTTT.

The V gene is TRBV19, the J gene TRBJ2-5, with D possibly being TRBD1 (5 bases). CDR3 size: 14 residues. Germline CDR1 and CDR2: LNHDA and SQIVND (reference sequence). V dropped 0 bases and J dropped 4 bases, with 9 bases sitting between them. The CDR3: CASSIDTDRETQYF. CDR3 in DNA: TGTGCCAGTAGTATAGATACAGACAGAGAGACCCAGTACTTC.